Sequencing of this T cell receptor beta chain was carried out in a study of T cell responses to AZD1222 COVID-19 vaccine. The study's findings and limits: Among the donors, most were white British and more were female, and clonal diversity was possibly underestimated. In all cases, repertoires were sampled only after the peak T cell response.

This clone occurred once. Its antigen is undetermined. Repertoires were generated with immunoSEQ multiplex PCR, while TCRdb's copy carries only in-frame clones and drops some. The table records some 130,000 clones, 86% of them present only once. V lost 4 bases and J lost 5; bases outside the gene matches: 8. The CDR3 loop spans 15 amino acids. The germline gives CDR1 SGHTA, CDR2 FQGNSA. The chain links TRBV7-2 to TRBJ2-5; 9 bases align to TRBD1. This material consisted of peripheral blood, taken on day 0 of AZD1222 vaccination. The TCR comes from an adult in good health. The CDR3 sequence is CASSSGGQGWETQYF. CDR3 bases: TGTGCCAGCAGCTCGGGGGGACAGGGATGGGAGACCCAGTACTTC. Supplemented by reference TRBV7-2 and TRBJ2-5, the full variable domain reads GAGVSQSPSNKVTEKGKDVELRCDPISGHTALYWYRQSLGQGLEFLIYFQGNSAPDKSGLPSDRFSAERTGGSVSTLTIQRTQQEDSAVYLCASSSGGQGWETQYFGPGTRLLVL.